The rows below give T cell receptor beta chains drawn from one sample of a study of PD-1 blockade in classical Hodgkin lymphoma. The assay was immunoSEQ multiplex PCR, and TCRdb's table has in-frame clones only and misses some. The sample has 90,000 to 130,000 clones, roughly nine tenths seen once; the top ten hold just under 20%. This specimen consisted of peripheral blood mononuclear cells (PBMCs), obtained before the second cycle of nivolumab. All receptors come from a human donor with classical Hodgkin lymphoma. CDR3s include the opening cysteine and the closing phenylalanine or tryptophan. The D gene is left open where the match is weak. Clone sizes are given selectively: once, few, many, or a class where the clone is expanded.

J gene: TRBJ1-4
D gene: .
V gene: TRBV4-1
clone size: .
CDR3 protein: CASSLGARNEKLFF
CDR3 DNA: TGCGCCAGCAGCCTGGGGGCAAGGAATGAAAAACTGTTTTTT

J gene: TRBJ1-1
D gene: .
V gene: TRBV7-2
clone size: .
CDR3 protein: CASSPNLRREAFF
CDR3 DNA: TGTGCCAGCAGCCCGAACCTTAGACGAGAAGCTTTCTTT

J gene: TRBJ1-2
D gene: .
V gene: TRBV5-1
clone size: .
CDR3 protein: CASRPDRNYGGYTF
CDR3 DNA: TGCGCCAGCAGACCGGACAGAAACTATGGTGGCTACACCTTC

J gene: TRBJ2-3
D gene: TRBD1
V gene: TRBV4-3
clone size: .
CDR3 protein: CASSPRQGRTDTQYF
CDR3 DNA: TGCGCCAGCAGCCCCCGACAGGGGCGCACAGATACGCAGTATTTT

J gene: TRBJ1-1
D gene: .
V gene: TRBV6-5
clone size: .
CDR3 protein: CASSPLAGAEAFF
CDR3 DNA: TGTGCCAGCAGTCCTCTGGCAGGGGCTGAAGCTTTCTTT

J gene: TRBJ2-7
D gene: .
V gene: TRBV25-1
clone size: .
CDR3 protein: CASSEGALPSNYEQYF
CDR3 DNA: TGTGCCAGCAGTGAAGGCGCGTTACCCTCCAACTACGAGCAGTACTTC

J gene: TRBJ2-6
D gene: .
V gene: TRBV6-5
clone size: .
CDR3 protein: CASREQGLGANVLTF
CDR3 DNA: TGTGCCAGCAGGGAGCAGGGTCTTGGGGCCAACGTCCTGACTTTC

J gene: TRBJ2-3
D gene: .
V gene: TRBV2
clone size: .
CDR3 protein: CASSGGGTDTQYF
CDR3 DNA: TGTGCCAGCAGCGGAGGGGGCACAGATACGCAGTATTTT

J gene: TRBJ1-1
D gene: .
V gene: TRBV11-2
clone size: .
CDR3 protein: CASSLDRMGMNTEAFF
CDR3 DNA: TGTGCCAGCAGCTTAGATCGGATGGGTATGAACACTGAAGCTTTCTTT

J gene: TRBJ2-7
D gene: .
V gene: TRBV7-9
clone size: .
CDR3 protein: CASSLVELAGEQYF
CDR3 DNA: TGTGCCAGCAGCTTAGTCGAACTCGCGGGGGAGCAGTACTTC

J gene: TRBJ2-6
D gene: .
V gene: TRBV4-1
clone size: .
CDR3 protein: CASSQGRWGNGANVLTF
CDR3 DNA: TGCGCCAGCAGCCAAGGACGGTGGGGAAATGGGGCCAACGTCCTGACTTTC

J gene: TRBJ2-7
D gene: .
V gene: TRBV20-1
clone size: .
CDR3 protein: CSAGTIYEQYF
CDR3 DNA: TGCAGTGCTGGGACAATATACGAGCAGTACTTC

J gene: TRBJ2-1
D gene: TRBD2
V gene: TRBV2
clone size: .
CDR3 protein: CASSLRTSGRAEQFF
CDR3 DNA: TGTGCCAGCAGCCTCAGGACTAGCGGGAGGGCTGAGCAGTTCTTC

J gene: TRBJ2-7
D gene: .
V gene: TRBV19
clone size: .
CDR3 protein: CASRPSVGNYEQYF
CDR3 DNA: TGTGCCAGTAGGCCGAGCGTGGGAAACTACGAGCAGTACTTC

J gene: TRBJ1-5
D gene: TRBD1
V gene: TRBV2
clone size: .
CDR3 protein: CASSVQGANNQPQHF
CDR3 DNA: TGTGCCAGCAGTGTCCAGGGGGCAAACAATCAGCCCCAGCATTTT

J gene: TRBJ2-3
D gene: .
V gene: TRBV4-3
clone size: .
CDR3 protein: CASSQDRVGTDTQYF
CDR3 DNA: TGCGCCAGCAGCCAAGACAGGGTCGGCACAGATACGCAGTATTTT

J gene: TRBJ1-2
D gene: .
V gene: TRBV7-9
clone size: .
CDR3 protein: CASSSGAYYGYTF
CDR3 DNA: TGTGCCAGCAGCTCGGGGGCCTACTATGGCTACACCTTC

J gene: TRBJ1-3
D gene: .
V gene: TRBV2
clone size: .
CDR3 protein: CASRERGGGNTIYF
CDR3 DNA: TGTGCCAGCAGAGAGCGAGGGGGAGGAAACACCATATATTTT

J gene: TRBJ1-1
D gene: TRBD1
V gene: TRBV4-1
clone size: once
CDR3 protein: CASSQVPGQGAGEAFF
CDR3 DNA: TGCGCCAGCAGCCAAGTCCCGGGACAGGGGGCGGGAGAAGCTTTCTTT

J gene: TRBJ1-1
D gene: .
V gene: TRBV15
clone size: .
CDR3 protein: CATSRAPSLKTEAFF
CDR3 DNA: TGTGCCACCAGCAGAGCCCCCTCCTTGAAGACTGAAGCTTTCTTT

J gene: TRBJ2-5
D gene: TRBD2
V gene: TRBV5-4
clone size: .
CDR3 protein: CASSSAGGGRFRGETQYF
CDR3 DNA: TGTGCCAGCAGCTCCGCGGGGGGCGGGAGATTTAGGGGAGAGACCCAGTACTTC

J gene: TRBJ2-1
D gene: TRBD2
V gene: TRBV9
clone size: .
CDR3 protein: CASSKLAGGRNEQFF
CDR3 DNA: TGTGCCAGCAGCAAACTAGCGGGAGGGCGGAATGAGCAGTTCTTC

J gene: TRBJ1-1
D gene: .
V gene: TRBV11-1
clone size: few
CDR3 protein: CASSGTYGTEAFF
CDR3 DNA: TGTGCCAGCAGCGGCACTTACGGGACTGAAGCTTTCTTT